A selection of T cell receptor beta chains follows, all from one sample in a study of cytomegalovirus exposure and HLA in healthy donors. Sequenced by immunoSEQ multiplex PCR; TCRdb stores in-frame clones only, minus some. This table has fewer than 150,000 clones, around 82% appearing once. Sequencing was performed on PBMCs. Every receptor here comes from a woman aged 35 to 49 in good health and CMV-seropositive. The conserved cysteine and the conserved F or W are not part of the CDR3 here. Each record gives: J gene, V gene, CDR3 protein.

j_call: TRBJ2-1; v_call: TRBV27; cdr3_aa: ASRSPGQGASEQF
j_call: TRBJ1-1; v_call: TRBV5-1; cdr3_aa: ASSLDPQGLNTEAF
j_call: TRBJ2-7; v_call: TRBV9; cdr3_aa: ASSVEGGPRQY
j_call: TRBJ1-1; v_call: TRBV5-8; cdr3_aa: ASSPRGRGTEAF
j_call: TRBJ2-2; v_call: TRBV4-2; cdr3_aa: ASSQEVALANTGELF
j_call: TRBJ1-5; v_call: TRBV15; cdr3_aa: ATSGSGAPQH
j_call: TRBJ2-7; v_call: TRBV27; cdr3_aa: ASSYSYDSYEQY
j_call: TRBJ2-1; v_call: TRBV7-8; cdr3_aa: ASSFGTSSYEQF
j_call: TRBJ2-7; v_call: TRBV28; cdr3_aa: ASSLTGYYEQY
j_call: TRBJ2-1; v_call: TRBV5-1; cdr3_aa: ASSLLRLAGYNEQF